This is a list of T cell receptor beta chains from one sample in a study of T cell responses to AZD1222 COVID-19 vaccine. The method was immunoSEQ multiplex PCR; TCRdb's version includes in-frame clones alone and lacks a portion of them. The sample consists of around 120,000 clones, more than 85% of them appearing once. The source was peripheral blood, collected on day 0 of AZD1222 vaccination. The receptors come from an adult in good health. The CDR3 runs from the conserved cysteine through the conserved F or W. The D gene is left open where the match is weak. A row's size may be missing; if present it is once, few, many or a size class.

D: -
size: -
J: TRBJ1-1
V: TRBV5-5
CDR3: CASSLTVGGTEAFF
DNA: TGTGCCAGCAGCTTAACTGTGGGAGGCACTGAAGCTTTCTTT

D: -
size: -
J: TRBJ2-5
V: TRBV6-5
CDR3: CASSYSEWVGETQYF
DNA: TGTGCCAGCAGTTACTCGGAGTGGGTAGGAGAGACCCAGTACTTC

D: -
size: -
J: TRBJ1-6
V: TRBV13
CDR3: CASSLWASRGWNSPLHF
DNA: TGTGCCAGCAGCTTATGGGCATCTCGAGGTTGGAATTCACCCCTCCACTTT

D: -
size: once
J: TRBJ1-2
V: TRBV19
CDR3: CASSPQEGGYTF
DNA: TGTGCCAGTAGTCCCCAGGAGGGTGGCTACACCTTC

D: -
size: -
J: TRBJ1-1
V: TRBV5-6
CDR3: CASSFSGSNTEAFF
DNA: TGTGCCAGCAGCTTTTCGGGCAGCAACACTGAAGCTTTCTTT

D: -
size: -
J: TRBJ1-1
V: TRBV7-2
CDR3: CASSFQGRTGAFF
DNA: TGTGCCAGCAGCTTTCAGGGTAGGACTGGAGCTTTCTTT

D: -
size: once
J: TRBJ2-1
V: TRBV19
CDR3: CASSRVSGLNEQFF
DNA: TGTGCCAGTAGTAGGGTTAGCGGCCTGAATGAGCAGTTCTTC

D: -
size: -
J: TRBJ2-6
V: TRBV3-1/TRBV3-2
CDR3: CASSQGPGGANVLTF
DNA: TGTGCCAGCAGCCAAGGGCCAGGTGGGGCCAACGTCCTGACTTTC

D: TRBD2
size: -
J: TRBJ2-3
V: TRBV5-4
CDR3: CASSSSLAGSTDTQYF
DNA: TGTGCCAGCAGCTCAAGTCTAGCGGGGAGCACAGATACGCAGTATTTT

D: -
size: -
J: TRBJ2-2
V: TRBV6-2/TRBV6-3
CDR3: CASSTITGELFF
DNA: TGTGCCAGCAGTACAATCACCGGGGAGCTGTTTTTT

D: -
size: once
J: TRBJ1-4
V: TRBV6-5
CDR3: CASSYDPQPNEKLFF
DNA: TGTGCCAGCAGTTATGACCCGCAGCCGAATGAAAAACTGTTTTTT

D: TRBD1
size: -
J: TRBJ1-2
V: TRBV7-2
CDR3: CASSFSPQGAGGYTF
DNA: TGTGCCAGCAGCTTTAGTCCACAGGGGGCGGGTGGCTACACCTTC

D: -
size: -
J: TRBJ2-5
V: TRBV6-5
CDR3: CASSRGGQETQYF
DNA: TGTGCCAGCAGTCGTGGCGGCCAAGAGACCCAGTACTTC